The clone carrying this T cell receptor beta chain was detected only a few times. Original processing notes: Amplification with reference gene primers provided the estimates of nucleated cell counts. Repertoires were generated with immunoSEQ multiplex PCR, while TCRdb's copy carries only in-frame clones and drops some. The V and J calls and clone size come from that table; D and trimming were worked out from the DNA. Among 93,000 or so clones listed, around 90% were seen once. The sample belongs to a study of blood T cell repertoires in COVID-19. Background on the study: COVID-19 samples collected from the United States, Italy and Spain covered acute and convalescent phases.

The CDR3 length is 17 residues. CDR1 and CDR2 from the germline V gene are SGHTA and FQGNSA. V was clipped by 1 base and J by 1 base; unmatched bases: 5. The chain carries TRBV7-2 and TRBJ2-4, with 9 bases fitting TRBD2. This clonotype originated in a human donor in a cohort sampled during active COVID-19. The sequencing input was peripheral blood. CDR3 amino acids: CASSLESGRFAKNIQYF. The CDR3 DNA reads TGTGCCAGCAGCTTAGAGAGCGGGAGGTTTGCCAAAAACATTCAGTACTTC.